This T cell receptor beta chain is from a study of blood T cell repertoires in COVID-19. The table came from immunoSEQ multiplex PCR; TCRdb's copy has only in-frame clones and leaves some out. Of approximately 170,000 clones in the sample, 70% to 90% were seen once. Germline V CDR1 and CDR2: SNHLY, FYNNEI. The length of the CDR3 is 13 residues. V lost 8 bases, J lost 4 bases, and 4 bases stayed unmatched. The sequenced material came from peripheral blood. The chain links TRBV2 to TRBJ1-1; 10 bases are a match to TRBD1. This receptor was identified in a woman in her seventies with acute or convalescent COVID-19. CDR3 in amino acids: CASDRGPFTEAFF. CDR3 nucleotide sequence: TGTGCCAGCGACAGGGGGCCTTTCACTGAAGCTTTCTTT. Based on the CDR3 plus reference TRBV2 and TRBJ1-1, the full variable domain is EPEVTQTPSHQVTQMGQEVILRCVPISNHLYFYWYRQILGQKVEFLVSFYNNEISEKSEIFDDQFSVERPDGSNFTLKIRSTKLEDSAMYFCASDRGPFTEAFFGQGTRLTVV.